The 22 T cell receptor beta chains reported below all come from one sample, sequenced in a study of T cell repertoires in ileal Crohn's disease. Described time point: neoterminal ileum biopsy at postoperative endoscopy, about 6 months after surgery. Sequencing used immunoSEQ multiplex PCR; TCRdb keeps in-frame clones, though not all of them. The table records 1,500 to 2,000 clones, around four fifths of them present only once. Sequenced: ileal tissue. These receptors all stem from an adult with Crohn's disease.

The chain recombines TRBV27 with TRBJ1-6; no clear D gene. CDR3 length: 15 residues. Germline V gene lookup returns CDR1 MNHEY and CDR2 SMNVEV (reference sequence). V dropped 6 bases and J dropped 9 bases, with 18 bases sitting between them. The CDR3 loop reads CASSSVTGFRSPLHF. The CDR3 nucleotides read TGTGCCAGCAGCTCCGTTACCGGGTTTCGTTCACCCCTCCACTTT.

This chain joins TRBV14 and TRBJ2-3; 8 bases align to TRBD2. The CDR3 is 16 amino acids. V gave up 1 base and J gave up 4 bases; unmatched junction bases: 7. Germline assignment: CDR1 SGHDN and CDR2 FVKESK. The CDR3 reads CASSQVGGGLADTQYF. The DNA for the CDR3 is TGTGCCAGCAGCCAAGTAGGCGGGGGGCTGGCAGATACGCAGTATTTT.

The chain uses TRBV27 and TRBJ2-5, with 8 bases matching TRBD2. There are 15 residues in the CDR3. Germline lookup yields CDR1 MNHEY and CDR2 SMNVEV (reference sequence). Losses at the gene ends were 5 bases for V and 1 base for J; bases not matched to a gene: 6. This chain's CDR3 is CASSPLAGPQETQYF. The CDR3 DNA is TGTGCCAGCAGTCCCCTAGCGGGCCCCCAAGAGACCCAGTACTTC.

This clone turned up a few times. The chain carries TRBV19 and TRBJ1-1; 8 bases match TRBD1. The V gene's germline CDR1 is LNHDA and CDR2 SQIVND (reference sequence). The CDR3 has 15 amino acids. The V segment lost 5 bases and the J segment 3 bases; nucleotides outside the gene matches: 8. The CDR3 DNA reads TGTGCCAGTAGTGGACCAGGGGGCGCGTACACTGAAGCTTTCTTT. It encodes CASSGPGGAYTEAFF.

The V call is TRBV6-6, the J call TRBJ2-1; TRBD2 aligns across 10 bases. The junction had 4 bases not matched to a gene; V was cut back by 6 bases and J by 5 bases. Germline V CDR1 and CDR2: MNHNY, SVGAGI (reference sequence). CDR3 length: 14 amino acids. The CDR3 protein is CASRDSGRNNEQFF. In nucleotides, the CDR3 is TGTGCCAGCAGGGATAGCGGGAGGAACAATGAGCAGTTCTTC.

This chain connects TRBV6-6 to TRBJ1-1; maybe TRBD1 (5 bases). Germline V gene lookup returns CDR1 MNHNY and CDR2 SVGAGI (reference sequence). V lost 6 bases to trimming and J lost 1 base, with 9 bases between them. The CDR3 contains 13 residues. CDR3 protein: CASRIQGNTEAFF. In nucleotides, the CDR3 is TGTGCCAGCAGGATCCAGGGGAACACTGAAGCTTTCTTT.

V usage is TRBV7-6 and J usage is TRBJ1-5; possible D gene TRBD1, 5 bases. The V gene lost 5 bases and the J gene lost 3 bases, with 14 bases spanning the gap. The CDR3 has 15 amino acids. Germline CDR1 is SGHVS and CDR2 is FNYEAQ. The CDR3, as DNA: TGTGCCAGCAGCGCGGCGGGGGGAATCAATCAGCCCCAGCATTTT. Its translation is CASSAAGGINQPQHF.

The J gene is TRBJ1-2, the V gene TRBV28; a weak D match, TRBD1 (5 bases). V was pared by 3 bases and J by 4 bases, with 9 bases between. Looked up from germline, CDR1 is MDHEN and CDR2 is SYDVKM. CDR3 length: 13 residues. CDR3 coding DNA: TGTGCCAGCAGTTTTGGGGGGGGCTATGGCTACACCTTC. Translating it yields CASSFGGGYGYTF.

V is TRBV5-1 and J is TRBJ2-7, with 8 bases identical to TRBD1. Germline CDR1 and CDR2: SGHRS and YFSETQ. Trimming cost V 7 bases and J 7 bases; bases outside gene matches: 10. This CDR3 has 13 amino acids. CDR3 in DNA: TGCGCCAGCGCGGGGCAGGGGGCGCGGGAGCAGTACTTC. This sequence encodes CASAGQGAREQYF.

The chain uses TRBV5-4 and TRBJ2-7; tentative D call: TRBD1 (6 bases). Per the germline V gene, CDR1 is SGHNT and CDR2 is YYREEE (reference sequence). The ends were cut back, 4 bases at V and 6 bases at J, with 11 bases in the middle. The CDR3 loop spans 12 amino acids. DNA for the CDR3: TGTGCCAGCAGCGGGACATTCACCGAGCAGTACTTC. This sequence encodes CASSGTFTEQYF.

The chain joins TRBV14 to TRBJ2-4; D is uncertain. The CDR3 has 15 residues. Between the trimmed V and J ends, which lost 6 bases and 0 bases, there was a span of 12 bases. The germline CDR1 and CDR2 sequences are SGHDN and FVKESK. The CDR3 nucleotides are TGTGCCAGCAGTCCACAGCATATAGCCAAAAACATTCAGTACTTC. Protein: CASSPQHIAKNIQYF.

The CDR3 region has the DNA TGTGCCATCAGCGATCACGCACGGAGAGCTAATTCACCCCTCCACTTT. It codes for CAISDHARRANSPLHF. The rearrangement joins TRBV10-3 to TRBJ1-6; no firm D call. The length of the CDR3 is 16 residues. CDR1 and CDR2 from the germline V gene are ENHRY and SYGVKD. With 6 bases removed from V and 6 bases from J, the gap between germline ends came to 18 bases.

The sample holds a few counts of this clone. The chain uses TRBV18 and TRBJ1-3; TRBD1 might be the D (5 bases). CDR3 length: 15 residues. Germline CDR1 is KGHSH and CDR2 is LQKENI. Trimming stripped 3 bases from V and 0 bases from J, with 9 bases between. The CDR3 DNA follows: TGTGCCAGCTCACCGGAGGGACTCTCTGGAAACACCATATATTTT. It is translated as CASSPEGLSGNTIYF.

This clone came up once. The CDR3 region has the DNA TGTGCCATCAGCCCTAGCGGGGCCTACGAGCAGTACTTC. Translating gives CAISPSGAYEQYF. This chain joins TRBV10-3 and TRBJ2-7; 9 nucleotides match TRBD2. This CDR3 spans 13 amino acids. The V gene's germline CDR1 is ENHRY and CDR2 SYGVKD. Trimming at V came to 6 bases and at J to 2 bases, leaving 2 bases not matched to a gene.

J is TRBJ2-7 and V is TRBV5-1; possible D gene TRBD2, 7 bases. With 2 bases removed from V and 0 bases from J, the gap between germline ends came to 15 bases. The CDR3 extends over 16 amino acids. Germline CDR1 reads SGHRS; CDR2 reads YFSETQ. This CDR3 reads CASSFSAGASSYEQYF. The CDR3 bases are TGCGCCAGCAGCTTTTCGGCGGGGGCGAGCTCCTACGAGCAGTACTTC.

The chain recombines TRBV28 with TRBJ2-7, with 10 bases lining up with TRBD1. After removal of 6 bases from V and 6 bases from J, the junction contained 11 bases not matched to a gene. The CDR3 is 15 residues long. Germline CDR1 and CDR2: MDHEN and SYDVKM. This chain's CDR3 is CASRSFRDRGAEQYF. DNA for the CDR3: TGTGCCAGCAGATCATTCCGGGACAGGGGAGCCGAGCAGTACTTC.

J is TRBJ1-1 and V is TRBV28, with TRBD1 identical over 8 bases. Losses at the gene ends were 5 bases for V and 1 base for J; bases not matched to a gene: 6. Germline CDR1 MDHEN, CDR2 SYDVKM. The CDR3 contains 15 residues. In nucleotides, the CDR3 is TGTGCCAGCAGTCGCGACAGGGGATGGAACACTGAAGCTTTCTTT. Amino acid sequence: CASSRDRGWNTEAFF.

This clone was detected only once. The chain joins TRBV6-6 to TRBJ2-7, with a tentative D call TRBD2 (6 bases). V was trimmed by 10 bases and J by 5 bases, leaving 18 bases between them. Looked up from germline, CDR1 is MNHNY and CDR2 is SVGAGI (reference sequence). The CDR3 covers 13 residues. The chain's CDR3 is CATSRRERDEQYF. The DNA for the CDR3 is TGTGCCACTTCAAGGAGGGAGCGGGACGAGCAGTACTTC.

This sequence joins TRBV27 and TRBJ1-6; TRBD1 aligns across 8 bases. The CDR3 contains 15 residues. Germline loops: CDR1 MNHEY, CDR2 SMNVEV (reference sequence). The V segment lost 3 bases and the J segment 6 bases; nucleotides outside the gene matches: 4. The CDR3 loop reads CASSFIDRGNSPLHF. CDR3 nucleotide sequence: TGTGCCAGCAGTTTTATAGACAGGGGTAATTCACCCCTCCACTTT.

This clone appeared a single time. This chain connects TRBV7-2 to TRBJ1-6, with D maybe TRBD1 (5 bases). The CDR3 is 14 residues long. The germline CDR1 and CDR2 sequences are SGHTA and FQGNSA. V was shortened by 5 bases and J by 6 bases, with 11 bases between the two germline ends. The CDR3 coding sequence is TGTGCCAGCAGCCCCAGGGTTCCTAATTCACCCCTCCACTTT. It encodes CASSPRVPNSPLHF.

The chain has TRBV5-6 and TRBJ1-1, with D possibly TRBD1 on 6 matching bases. Germline V gives CDR1 SGHDT, CDR2 YYEEEE. Trimming shortened V by 0 bases and J by 0 bases, and 12 bases separated the two germline ends. The CDR3 runs to 16 residues. In DNA, the CDR3 is TGTGCCAGCAGCTTGGTCGGACAGATAATGAACACTGAAGCTTTCTTT. Its translation: CASSLVGQIMNTEAFF.

J is TRBJ2-5 and V is TRBV11-1; TRBD2 agrees at 7 bases. The germline CDR1 and CDR2 sequences are SGHAT and FQDESV (reference sequence). The CDR3 length is 14 residues. V was clipped by 5 bases and J by 1 base; unmatched bases: 4. CDR3 DNA: TGTGCCAGCAGCCGGCTAGCGGTCCAAGAGACCCAGTACTTC. Its translation: CASSRLAVQETQYF.